This TCR beta chain was identified in a study of blood T cell repertoires in COVID-19. Study in general: Sites across the United States, Italy and Spain contributed samples from acute and convalescent COVID-19. Nucleic acid was either cDNA or gDNA, and it came from T cells, B-cell-depleted T cells, or PBMCs.

Germline V gene lookup returns CDR1 SGDLS and CDR2 YYNGEE. V dropped 1 base and J dropped 8 bases, with 10 bases sitting between them. There are 14 residues in the CDR3. This clone was seen a few times. As originally analysed: Reference gene primers were amplified, and this amplification served to estimate nucleated cell counts. The protocol was immunoSEQ multiplex PCR, while the TCRdb copy is restricted to in-frame clones and leaves out a portion. D and trimming come from the DNA, and the V and J calls and clone size come from that table. The top ten clones hold about 30% of a sample with tens of thousands of clones, less than 80% of them seen once.

This clonotype originated in a man in his 60s with active or convalescent COVID-19. The chain has TRBV9 and TRBJ1-6, with a possible D match to TRBD1 (6 bases). Input material: peripheral blood. The CDR3 protein is CASSVTDSYSPLHF. Written as DNA, the CDR3 is TGTGCCAGCAGCGTAACGGACAGCTATTCACCCCTCCACTTT.